The sequence of this T cell receptor (beta chain) was determined in a study of T cell repertoires in cytomegalovirus infection. As for the study in general: In the study, CMV epitopes included recently identified HLA-C-restricted and well-studied HLA-B-restricted ones. A matching HLA type, together with CMV infection, was signaled by public TCR beta signatures. General study points: Cumulative frequency (of public TCR beta family members) identified carriers of CMV plus the relevant HLA. What dominated the ex vivo response were HLA-C-restricted CMV-specific TCR beta clonotypes.

One entry per CDR3 protein results from TCRdb running MiXCR on the reads. The sample consists of nearly 700,000 distinct CDR3 sequences, 30% to 40% of them appearing once. With V trimmed by 6 bases and J by 4 bases, 5 bases remained unmatched. Germline lookup yields CDR1 SNHLY and CDR2 FYNNEI. The CDR3 covers 16 residues. This clonotype was counted a few times. What it recognizes is unknown. The sequence derives from a human donor in good health (CMV status not recorded). Some clones in this sample may be carry-over from other donors' samples. Specimen: cultured PBMCs, collected from culture after CMV antigen stimulation. This chain connects TRBV2 to TRBJ2-5, with TRBD2 matching over 16 bases. The CDR3 loop reads CASSGTSGGVPETQYF. In DNA form, the CDR3 reads TGTGCCAGCAGCGGGACTAGCGGGGGGGTCCCAGAGACCCAGTACTTC.